The present TCR beta chain was sequenced within a study of T cell responses to AZD1222 COVID-19 vaccine. As for the study in general: Analyses pooled second doses at about 4 or about 12 weeks.

Only in-frame clones appear in the TCRdb table, and some are missing; sequencing was by immunoSEQ multiplex PCR. The table lists fewer than 150,000 clones, roughly 91% of them singletons, with about 1.2% in the top ten. Overall study results and limits: There were vaccine-associated CD4 TCRs across spike, dominant at 160-218 and 743-854. Breadth and depth of Spike-specific TCRs rose after two AZD1222 doses.

Note on this clone: The antigen is not known.

This TCR derives from an adult in good health. The sequenced sample was peripheral blood, obtained on day 0 of AZD1222 vaccination.

CDR3 loop: CASSGIPNQPQHF. In nucleotides, the CDR3 is TGCGCCAGCAGTGGAATCCCCAATCAGCCCCAGCATTTT. The chain recombines TRBV10-2 with TRBJ1-5; the D is unclear. Trimming pared 4 bases from V and 3 bases from J, leaving 7 bases between. Germline V gene sequence: CDR1 WSHSY, CDR2 SAAADI. This CDR3 region has 13 residues.